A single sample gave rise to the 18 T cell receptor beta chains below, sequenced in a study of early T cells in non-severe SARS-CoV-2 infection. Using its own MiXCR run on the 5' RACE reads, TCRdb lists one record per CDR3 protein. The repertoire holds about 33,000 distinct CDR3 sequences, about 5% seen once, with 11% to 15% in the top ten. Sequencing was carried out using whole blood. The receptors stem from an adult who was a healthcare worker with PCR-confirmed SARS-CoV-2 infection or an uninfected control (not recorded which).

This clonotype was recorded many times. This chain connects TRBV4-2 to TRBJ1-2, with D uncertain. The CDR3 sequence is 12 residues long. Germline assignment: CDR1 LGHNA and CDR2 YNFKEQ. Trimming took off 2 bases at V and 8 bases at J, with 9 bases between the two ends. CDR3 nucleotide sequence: TGTGCCAGCAGCCAATTGACAACCGGCTACACCTTC. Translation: CASSQLTTGYTF.

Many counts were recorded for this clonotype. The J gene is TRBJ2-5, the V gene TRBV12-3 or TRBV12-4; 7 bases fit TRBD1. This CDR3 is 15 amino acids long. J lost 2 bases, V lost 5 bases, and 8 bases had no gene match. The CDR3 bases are TGTGCCAGCAGTCCCCCGGGACAGCCGCAAGAGACCCAGTACTTC. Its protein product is CASSPPGQPQETQYF.

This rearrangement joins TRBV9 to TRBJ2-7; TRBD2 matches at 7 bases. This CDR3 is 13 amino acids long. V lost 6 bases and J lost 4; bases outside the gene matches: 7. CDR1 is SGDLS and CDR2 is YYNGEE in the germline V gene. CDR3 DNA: TGTGCCAGCAACCGGGGGGAACAGTACGAGCAGTACTTC. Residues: CASNRGEQYEQYF.

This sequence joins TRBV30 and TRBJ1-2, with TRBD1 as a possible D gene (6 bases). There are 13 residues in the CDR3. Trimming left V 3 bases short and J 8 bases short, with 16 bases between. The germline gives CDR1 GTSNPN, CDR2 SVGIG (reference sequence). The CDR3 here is CAWSATGQGGYTF. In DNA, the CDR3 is TGTGCCTGGAGCGCAACAGGGCAGGGCGGCTACACCTTC.

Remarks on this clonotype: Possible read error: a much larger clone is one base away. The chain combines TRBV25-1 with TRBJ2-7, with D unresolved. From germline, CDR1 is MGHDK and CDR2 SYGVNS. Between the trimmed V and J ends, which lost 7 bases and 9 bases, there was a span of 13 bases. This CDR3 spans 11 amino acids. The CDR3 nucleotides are TGTGCCAGCAAATCCGAAACCGTGCAGTACTTC. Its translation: CASKSETVQYF.

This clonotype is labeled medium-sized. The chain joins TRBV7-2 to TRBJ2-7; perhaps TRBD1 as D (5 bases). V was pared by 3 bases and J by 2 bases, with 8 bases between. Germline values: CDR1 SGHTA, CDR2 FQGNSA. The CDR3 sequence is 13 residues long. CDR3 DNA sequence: TGTGCCAGCAGCTTGCAGGGTACCTACGAGCAGTACTTC. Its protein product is CASSLQGTYEQYF.

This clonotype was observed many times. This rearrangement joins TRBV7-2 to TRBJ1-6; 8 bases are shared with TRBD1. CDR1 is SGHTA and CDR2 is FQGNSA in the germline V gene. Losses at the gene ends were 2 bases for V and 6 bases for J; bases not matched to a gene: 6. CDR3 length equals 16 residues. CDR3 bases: TGTGCCAGCAGCTTAACGTCTGACAGGGGTAATTCACCCCTCCACTTT. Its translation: CASSLTSDRGNSPLHF.

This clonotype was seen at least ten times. The CDR3 loop reads CASSQDLGLSGNTIYF. In DNA form, the CDR3 reads TGTGCCAGCAGCCAAGATCTCGGCCTCTCTGGAAACACCATATATTTT. The chain recombines TRBV4-2 with TRBJ1-3; the D is unclear. V dropped 0 bases and J dropped 0 bases, with 9 bases sitting between them. The CDR3 has 16 amino acids. Per germline, CDR1 LGHNA and CDR2 YNFKEQ.

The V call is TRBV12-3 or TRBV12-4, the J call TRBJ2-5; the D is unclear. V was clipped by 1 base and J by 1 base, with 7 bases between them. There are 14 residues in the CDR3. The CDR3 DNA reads TGTGCCAGCAGTTTAGATGGAATCCAAGAGACCCAGTACTTC. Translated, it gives CASSLDGIQETQYF.

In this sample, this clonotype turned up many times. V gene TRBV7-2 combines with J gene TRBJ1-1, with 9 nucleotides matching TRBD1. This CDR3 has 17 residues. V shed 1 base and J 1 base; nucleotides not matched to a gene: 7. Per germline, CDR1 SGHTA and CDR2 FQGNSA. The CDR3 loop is CASSLGPQGAGNTEAFF. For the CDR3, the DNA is TGTGCCAGCAGCTTAGGGCCACAGGGGGCTGGGAACACTGAAGCTTTCTTT. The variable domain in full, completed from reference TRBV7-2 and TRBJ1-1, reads GAGVSQSPSNKVTEKGKDVELRCDPISGHTALYWYRQSLGQGLEFLIYFQGNSAPDKSGLPSDRFSAERTGGSVSTLTIQRTQQEDSAVYLCASSLGPQGAGNTEAFFGQGTRLTVV.

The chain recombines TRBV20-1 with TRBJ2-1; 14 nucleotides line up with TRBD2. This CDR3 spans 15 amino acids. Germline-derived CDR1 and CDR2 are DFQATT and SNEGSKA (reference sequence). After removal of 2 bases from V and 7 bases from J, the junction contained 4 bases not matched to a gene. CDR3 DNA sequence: TGCAGTGCTAGACGACTAGCGGGGGGGAAAAATGAGCAGTTCTTC. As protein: CSARRLAGGKNEQFF.

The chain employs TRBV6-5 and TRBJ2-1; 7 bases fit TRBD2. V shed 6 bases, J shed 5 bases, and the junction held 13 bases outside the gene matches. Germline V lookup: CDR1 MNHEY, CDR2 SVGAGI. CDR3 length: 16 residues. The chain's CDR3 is CASRQLMGGTNNEQFF. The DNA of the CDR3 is TGTGCCAGCAGGCAGCTCATGGGGGGGACTAACAATGAGCAGTTCTTC.

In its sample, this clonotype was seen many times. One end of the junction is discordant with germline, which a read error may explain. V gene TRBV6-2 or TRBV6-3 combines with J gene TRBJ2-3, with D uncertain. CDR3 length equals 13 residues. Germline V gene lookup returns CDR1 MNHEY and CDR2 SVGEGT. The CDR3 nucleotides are TGTGCCAGCAGTAACTCGCACACAGATACGCAGTATTTT. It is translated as CASSNSHTDTQYF.

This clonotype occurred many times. The CDR3 DNA follows: TGTGCCAGCAGTCCTCCAGACGAGGGAAAGCAGTACTTC. Translated: CASSPPDEGKQYF. V gene TRBV12-3 or TRBV12-4 combines with J gene TRBJ2-7; D possibly corresponds to TRBD2 (5 bases). The CDR3 length is 13 residues. V lost 5 bases to trimming and J lost 8 bases, with 16 bases between them.

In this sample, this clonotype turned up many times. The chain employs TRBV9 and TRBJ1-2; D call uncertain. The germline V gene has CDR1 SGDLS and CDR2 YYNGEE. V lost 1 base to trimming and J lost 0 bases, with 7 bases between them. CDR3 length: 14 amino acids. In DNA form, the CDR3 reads TGTGCCAGCAGCGTAACGACGGCTAACTATGGCTACACCTTC. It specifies CASSVTTANYGYTF. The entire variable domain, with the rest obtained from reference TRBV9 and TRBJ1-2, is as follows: DSGVTQTPKHLITATGQRVTLRCSPRSGDLSVYWYQQSLDQGLQFLIQYYNGEERAKGNILERFSAQQFPDLHSELNLSSLELGDSALYFCASSVTTANYGYTFGSGTRLTVV.

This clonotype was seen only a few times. The CDR3 nucleotides are TGTGCCAGCAGCCAGCCCGGGACCGATGATTCACCCCTCCACTTT. It yields the protein CASSQPGTDDSPLHF. V usage is TRBV4-2 and J usage is TRBJ1-6; possible D gene TRBD1, 5 bases. V was cut by 3 bases and J by 8 bases, with 14 bases left in between. CDR3 size: 15 residues. From germline, CDR1 is LGHNA and CDR2 YNFKEQ.

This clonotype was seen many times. The CDR3 sequence is CASSSRRGAYEQYF. The CDR3 bases are TGTGCCAGCAGTTCGAGAAGAGGGGCCTACGAGCAGTACTTC. J is TRBJ2-7 and V is TRBV12-3 or TRBV12-4; D is possibly TRBD1 or TRBD2 (5 bases each). V shed 4 bases and J shed 2 bases, with 12 bases lying between them. The CDR3 sequence is 14 residues long.

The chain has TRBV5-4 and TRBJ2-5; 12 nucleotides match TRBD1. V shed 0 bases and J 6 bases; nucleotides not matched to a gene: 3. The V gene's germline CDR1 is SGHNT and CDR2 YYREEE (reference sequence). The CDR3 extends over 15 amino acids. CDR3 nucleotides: TGTGCCAGCAGCTTGGGGGACAGGGGGCGAAAGACCCAGTACTTC. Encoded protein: CASSLGDRGRKTQYF.